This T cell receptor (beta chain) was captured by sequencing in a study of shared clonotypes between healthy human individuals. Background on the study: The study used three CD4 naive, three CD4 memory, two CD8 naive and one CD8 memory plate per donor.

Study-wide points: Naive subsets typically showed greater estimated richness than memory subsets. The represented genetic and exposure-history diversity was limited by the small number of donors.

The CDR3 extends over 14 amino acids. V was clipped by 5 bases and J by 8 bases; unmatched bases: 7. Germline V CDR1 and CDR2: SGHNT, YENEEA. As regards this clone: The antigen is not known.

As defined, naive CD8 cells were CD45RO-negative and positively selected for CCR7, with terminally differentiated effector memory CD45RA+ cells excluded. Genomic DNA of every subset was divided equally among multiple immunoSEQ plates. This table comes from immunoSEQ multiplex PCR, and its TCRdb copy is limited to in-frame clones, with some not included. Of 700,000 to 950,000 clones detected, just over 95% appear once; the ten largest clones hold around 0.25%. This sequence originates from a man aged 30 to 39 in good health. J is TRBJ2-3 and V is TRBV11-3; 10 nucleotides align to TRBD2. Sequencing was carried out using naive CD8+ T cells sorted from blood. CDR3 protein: CASSPGTSAVTQYF. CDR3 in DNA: TGTGCCAGCAGCCCCGGGACTAGCGCAGTTACGCAGTATTTT.